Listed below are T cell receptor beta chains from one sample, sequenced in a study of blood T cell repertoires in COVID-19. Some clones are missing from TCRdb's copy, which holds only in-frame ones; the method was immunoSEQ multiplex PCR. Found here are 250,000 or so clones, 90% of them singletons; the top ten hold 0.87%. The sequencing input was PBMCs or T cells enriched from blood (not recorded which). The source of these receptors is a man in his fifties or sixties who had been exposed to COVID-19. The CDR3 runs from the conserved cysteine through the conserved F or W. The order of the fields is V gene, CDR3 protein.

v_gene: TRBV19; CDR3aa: CASSILGTGAYSNQPQHF
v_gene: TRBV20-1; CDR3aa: CSASAFSGGAFGEQFF
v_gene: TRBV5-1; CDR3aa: CASSLLTRSSDDGYTF
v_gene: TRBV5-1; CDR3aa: CASSLGTSGRASTDTQYF
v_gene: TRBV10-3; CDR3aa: CAISESGTGRYGYTF
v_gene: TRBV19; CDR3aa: CASSIVQDTEAFF
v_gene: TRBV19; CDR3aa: CASSRSGEGYGYTF
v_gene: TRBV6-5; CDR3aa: CASSPRTGNNQPQHF
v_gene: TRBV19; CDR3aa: CASTPGLAGGGVQETQYF
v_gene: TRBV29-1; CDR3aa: CSAEQGTGNTIYF
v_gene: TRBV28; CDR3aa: CASSFTQGGGQPQHF
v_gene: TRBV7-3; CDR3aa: CASSLGAGLAYEQYF
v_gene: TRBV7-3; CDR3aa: CASSPSSGSSDGELFF
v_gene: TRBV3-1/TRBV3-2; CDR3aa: CASSQVGRVQGDEQFF
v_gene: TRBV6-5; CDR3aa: CASSYSAENTGELFF
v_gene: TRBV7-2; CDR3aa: CASSVDRFQPQHF
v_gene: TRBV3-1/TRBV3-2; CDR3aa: CASSQVQGQETQYF
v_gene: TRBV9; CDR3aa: CASSGDLNTGELFF
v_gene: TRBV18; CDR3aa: CASSPRTGWLYNEQFF
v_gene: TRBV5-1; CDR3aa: CASSLEGQDNGYTF
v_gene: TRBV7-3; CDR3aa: CASSRQVTGELFF
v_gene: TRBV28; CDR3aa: CASSLATGRLYGYTF
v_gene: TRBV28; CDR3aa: CASSLDRDLHYEQYF
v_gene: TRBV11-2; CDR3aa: CASSLDPTGQGSNEQFF